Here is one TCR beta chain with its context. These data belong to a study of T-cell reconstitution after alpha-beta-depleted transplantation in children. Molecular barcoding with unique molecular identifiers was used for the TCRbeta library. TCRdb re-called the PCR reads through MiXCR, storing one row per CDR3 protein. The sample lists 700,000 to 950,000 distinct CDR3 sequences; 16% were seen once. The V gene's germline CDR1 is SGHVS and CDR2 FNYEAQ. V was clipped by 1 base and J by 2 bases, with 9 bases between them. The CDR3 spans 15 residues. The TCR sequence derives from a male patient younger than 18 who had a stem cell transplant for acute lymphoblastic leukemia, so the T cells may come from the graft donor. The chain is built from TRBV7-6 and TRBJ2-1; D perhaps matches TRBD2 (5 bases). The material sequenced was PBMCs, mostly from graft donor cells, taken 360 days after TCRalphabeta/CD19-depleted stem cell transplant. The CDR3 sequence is CASSLVVGAYNEQFF. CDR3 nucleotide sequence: TGTGCCAGCAGCTTAGTAGTCGGGGCCTACAATGAGCAGTTCTTC.